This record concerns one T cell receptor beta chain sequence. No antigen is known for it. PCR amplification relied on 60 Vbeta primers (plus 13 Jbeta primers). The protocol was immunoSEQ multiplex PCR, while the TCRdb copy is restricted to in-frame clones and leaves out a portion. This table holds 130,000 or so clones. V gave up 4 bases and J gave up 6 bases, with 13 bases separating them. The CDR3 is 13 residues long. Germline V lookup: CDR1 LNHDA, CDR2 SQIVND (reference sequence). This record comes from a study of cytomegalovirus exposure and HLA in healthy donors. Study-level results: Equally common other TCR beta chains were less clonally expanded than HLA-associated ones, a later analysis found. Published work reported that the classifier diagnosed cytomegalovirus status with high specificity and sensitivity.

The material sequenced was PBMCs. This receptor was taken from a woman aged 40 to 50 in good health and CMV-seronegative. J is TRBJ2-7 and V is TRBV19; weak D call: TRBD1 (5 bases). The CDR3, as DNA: TGTGCCAGTAGTAATACAGGTGCGAGCGAGCAGTACTTC. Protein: CASSNTGASEQYF. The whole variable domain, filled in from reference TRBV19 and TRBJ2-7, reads DGGITQSPKYLFRKEGQNVTLSCEQNLNHDAMYWYRQDPGQGLRLIYYSQIVNDFQKGDIAEGYSVSREKKESFPLTVTSAQKNPTAFYLCASSNTGASEQYFGPGTRLTVT.